This TCR beta chain was obtained from a study of shared clonotypes between healthy human individuals. Overall study context: Used for every donor were three CD4 naive, three CD4 memory, two CD8 naive and one CD8 memory plate. Findings and limits, study-wide: A generally larger estimated richness was seen in naive subsets than in memory subsets. Sharing across four donors was highest in naive CD4 (approximately 5%) and lowest in memory CD8 (0.4%).

In regard to this clone: Its antigen is not identified.

The naive CD8 subset, CD45RO-negative cells positively selected for CCR7, excluded terminally differentiated effector memory CD45RA+ cells. Looked up from germline, CDR1 is SGHAT and CDR2 is FQNNGV. The CDR3 length is 13 residues. V was shortened by 4 bases and J by 7 bases, with 8 bases between the two germline ends. Across several immunoSEQ plates, the genomic DNA of each subset was split evenly. Measured with immunoSEQ multiplex PCR; TCRdb has only the in-frame clones, and not every one. This sample yields over 2 million clones, of which approximately 94% are seen a single time; roughly 1.1% belongs to the top ten.

J is TRBJ1-6 and V is TRBV11-2; possibly TRBD1 for D (5 bases). The receptor was isolated from a man in his late teens or twenties in good health. Sequenced sample: naive CD8+ T cells sorted from blood. CDR3 sequence reads: CASSWGPNSPLHF. The CDR3 bases are TGTGCCAGCAGCTGGGGCCCCAATTCACCCCTCCACTTT.